Below are 6 T cell receptor beta chains sequenced from a single sample in a study of blood T cell repertoires in COVID-19. Clones were read by immunoSEQ multiplex PCR, and TCRdb kept only the in-frame ones, dropping some. This table has some 200,000 clones, roughly 75% appearing once. The sample consisted of peripheral blood. The receptors originated from a woman between 65 and 79 years old with acute or convalescent COVID-19.

The rearrangement joins TRBV10-3 to TRBJ2-5, with TRBD1 matching over 10 bases. V trimming: 6 bases; J trimming: 5 bases; junction bases outside the gene matches: 6. Germline V lookup: CDR1 ENHRY, CDR2 SYGVKD. The length of the CDR3 is 14 residues. This chain's CDR3 is CAIRPETGGETQYF. Written as DNA, the CDR3 is TGTGCCATCAGACCCGAGACAGGGGGCGAGACCCAGTACTTC.

The genes are TRBV9 and TRBJ2-3; 11 bases map to TRBD2. CDR1 is SGDLS, CDR2 YYNGEE, per germline. The ends lost 3 bases at V and 0 bases at J; junction bases unmatched: 0. This CDR3 is 15 amino acids long. In nucleotides, the CDR3 is TGTGCCAGCAGCGGGACTAGCGGGAGCACAGATACGCAGTATTTT. Translated, it gives CASSGTSGSTDTQYF.

In DNA, the CDR3 is TGTGCCAGCAGTTACTCGACTTCACAAATTAATTCACCCCTCCACTTT. As protein: CASSYSTSQINSPLHF. This chain joins TRBV6-5 and TRBJ1-6; D gene uncertain. The germline V gene encodes CDR1 MNHEY and CDR2 SVGAGI. The CDR3 length is 16 residues. The V gene lost 0 bases and the J gene lost 6 bases, with 12 bases spanning the gap.

The rearrangement uses TRBV7-3 and TRBJ2-5, with D uncertain. CDR3 length: 14 amino acids. Trimming left V 5 bases short and J 4 bases short, with 14 bases between. Germline V lookup: CDR1 SGHTA, CDR2 FQGTGA. This CDR3 is CASSPNGQRETQYF. The CDR3 region has the DNA TGTGCCAGCAGCCCCAACGGTCAACGAGAGACCCAGTACTTC.

Only a few counts were recorded for this clone. This chain connects TRBV5-4 to TRBJ2-5; 8 nucleotides agree with TRBD2. Germline CDR1 is SGHNT and CDR2 is YYREEE (reference sequence). The CDR3 spans 17 residues. Trimming took 2 bases from V and 3 from J; bases not matched to a gene: 12. The CDR3 here is CASSFVSGGGKKETQYF. The DNA of the CDR3 is TGTGCCAGCAGCTTTGTTTCGGGCGGGGGGAAAAAAGAGACCCAGTACTTC.

The chain joins TRBV6-2 or TRBV6-3 to TRBJ2-3; 9 bases line up with TRBD1. This CDR3 has 15 amino acids. Germline CDR1 reads MNHEY; CDR2 reads SVGEGT. V lost 3 bases, J lost 6 bases, and 7 bases stayed unmatched. CDR3 coding DNA: TGTGCCAGCAGTTATCCTCGACAGGGGGACGATACGCAGTATTTT. It yields the protein CASSYPRQGDDTQYF.